This TCR beta chain was documented in a study of blood T cells in healthy people across ages. Points from the study as a whole: The unsorted PBMCs prevented any conclusive comparison of naive versus antigen-experienced cells. The long-lived group displayed more naive CD4+ cells, plus higher diversity, than the aged donors did.

A second roughly 6 to 11 cycle PCR used barcoded and J-beta primers. From the 5' RACE reads, TCRdb called clonotypes with MiXCR, one entry per CDR3 protein. The data contain 850,000 or so distinct CDR3 sequences, roughly 26% of them singletons. Germline values: CDR1 SGHKS, CDR2 YYEKEE (reference sequence). This CDR3 is 17 amino acids long. Trimming removed 0 bases from V and 2 bases from J, with 18 bases in between. Around 9.4 milliliters was the volume of peripheral blood drawn from each donor. In its sample, this clonotype was seen many times. Its antigen is as yet unknown. This TCR was recovered from a woman of 80 years or more in good health. The sequenced sample consisted of blood. The rearrangement links TRBV5-5 to TRBJ2-7; TRBD2 might be the D (7 bases). The CDR3 DNA is TGTGCCAGCAGCTTGGGAGTGGGGGGGGCAAGACCCTACGAGCAGTACTTC. This gives the protein CASSLGVGGARPYEQYF.